This entry lists 15 T cell receptor beta chains sequenced from one sample in a study of cytomegalovirus exposure and HLA in healthy donors listed by TCRdb under 2017. The method behind the library was the immunoSEQ multiplex PCR assay. For the multiplex PCR, a mixture combining 60 forward primers for TCR Vbeta segments and 13 reverse primers for TCR Jbeta segments was used. The clones in this table, taken by TCRdb from immuneACCESS, are in-frame only. Not every clone is retained; where verified, under half of the shortfall comes from an unresolved V gene, and the cause of the rest is unknown. The sample includes 150,000 to 200,000 clones, with roughly 73% observed a single time. The ten largest clones capture around 3.2% of the sample. The sequenced sample consisted of PBMCs. The receptor source for this set is a female donor in good health and CMV-seronegative.

The chain uses TRBV7-8 and TRBJ2-7; a weak D match, TRBD1 (6 bases). V lost 0 bases, J lost 6 bases, and 18 bases lay in between. Germline V gene sequence: CDR1 SGHVS, CDR2 FQNEAQ. The CDR3 has 16 residues. The CDR3: CASSLAYRAISAEQYF. The CDR3 coding sequence is TGTGCCAGCAGCTTAGCGTACAGGGCTATTAGTGCCGAGCAGTACTTC.

The gene calls are TRBV23-1 and TRBJ2-7, with 8 bases identical to TRBD2. TRBV23-1 qualifies as an ORF whose function is uncertain. This CDR3 is 16 amino acids long. With V trimmed by 4 bases and J by 0 bases, 8 bases remained unmatched. The CDR3 DNA reads as TGCGCCAGCAGTCTCGCCACTAGCGGACGCTCCTACGAGCAGTACTTC. This gives the protein CASSLATSGRSYEQYF.

J is TRBJ1-1 and V is TRBV27; possible D gene TRBD1, 6 bases. The CDR3 spans 16 residues. Germline-derived CDR1 and CDR2 are MNHEY and SMNVEV (reference sequence). V lost 2 bases and J lost 2, with 15 bases in between. CDR3: CASSLGSTGSNTEAFF. CDR3 DNA: TGTGCCAGCAGTTTAGGGTCAACAGGGTCTAACACTGAAGCTTTCTTT.

In its sample, this clone was seen a few times. The chain employs TRBV7-8 and TRBJ2-7; the D gene is possibly TRBD1 (6 bases). Germline lookup yields CDR1 SGHVS and CDR2 FQNEAQ. The CDR3 covers 14 residues. Deletions cut 2 bases from V and 4 bases from J, with 12 bases between. CDR3 sequence reads: CASSLTGRTYEQYF. The CDR3 coding sequence is TGTGCCAGCAGCTTAACAGGGAGAACGTACGAGCAGTACTTC.

The chain combines TRBV9 with TRBJ2-6; D gene uncertain. V dropped 3 bases and J dropped 1 base, with 5 bases sitting between them. The germline V gene has CDR1 SGDLS and CDR2 YYNGEE. The CDR3 is 14 amino acids. The CDR3 here is CASSAGSGANVLTF. CDR3 bases: TGTGCCAGCAGCGCAGGATCTGGGGCCAACGTCCTGACTTTC.

This clone was picked up a small number of times. The chain is built from TRBV4-2 and TRBJ2-2; 8 bases agree with TRBD1. Germline CDR1 and CDR2: LGHNA and YNFKEQ. This CDR3 region has 14 residues. V gave up 0 bases and J gave up 6 bases; unmatched junction bases: 0. CDR3 residues: CASSQEGQAGELFF. For the CDR3, the DNA is TGTGCCAGCAGCCAAGAGGGACAGGCCGGGGAGCTGTTTTTT.

This chain uses TRBV5-4 with TRBJ1-3, with 9 bases aligning to TRBD1. The germline V gene has CDR1 SGHNT and CDR2 YYREEE (reference sequence). The V and J ends lost 7 bases and 4 bases, in that order; junction bases with no gene match: 6. The CDR3 extends over 14 amino acids. This CDR3 reads CASGDRAFGNTIYF. CDR3 nucleotides: TGTGCCAGCGGGGACAGGGCGTTCGGAAACACCATATATTTT.

A single count supports this clone. A junction boundary mismatches the germline segment, possibly from a read error. The chain joins TRBV7-7 to TRBJ1-3; possible D gene TRBD1, 6 bases. CDR3 length: 14 residues. The germline gives CDR1 SSHAT, CDR2 FNYEAQ (reference sequence). The CDR3 loop reads CASSPGVPPNTIYF. CDR3 nucleotide sequence: TGTGCTAGCAGCCCAGGGGTCCCCCCGAACACCATATATTTT. Full variable domain (missing parts from reference TRBV7-7 and TRBJ1-3): GAGVSQSPRYKVTKRGQDVTLRCDPISSHATLYWYQQALGQGPEFLTYFNYEAQPDKSGLPSDRFSAERPEGSISTLTIQRTEQRDSAMYRCASSPGVPPNTIYFGEGSWLTVV.

The CDR3 is CASSPQAGGLAPSPYEQYF. The CDR3, as DNA: TGTGCCAGCAGCCCCCAAGCGGGAGGTCTAGCTCCCTCCCCCTACGAGCAGTACTTC. The V gene is TRBV7-3, the J gene TRBJ2-7; 9 nucleotides match TRBD2. The CDR3 is made up of 19 amino acids. The V segment lost 5 bases and the J segment 2 bases; nucleotides outside the gene matches: 19. CDR1 and CDR2 (germline): SGHTA, FQGTGA.

V gene TRBV2 combines with J gene TRBJ2-2; possible D gene TRBD1, 5 bases. Trimming shortened V by 2 bases and J by 3 bases, and 10 bases separated the two germline ends. Germline V gene lookup returns CDR1 SNHLY and CDR2 FYNNEI. This CDR3 has 15 residues. The CDR3 DNA reads TGTGCCAGCAGTGAAACGGACACTTACACCGGGGAGCTGTTTTTT. Its translation: CASSETDTYTGELFF.

This clone was found a few times. The chain combines TRBV7-2 with TRBJ2-3, with 8 bases identical to TRBD2. This CDR3 contains 16 residues. J gave up 2 bases and V 5 bases, and 9 bases lay outside the gene matches. Germline V gene lookup returns CDR1 SGHTA and CDR2 FQGNSA. The CDR3 bases are TGTGCCAGCAGCCCATTCACGGGGGGGACCACAGATACGCAGTATTTT. This gives the protein CASSPFTGGTTDTQYF.

The chain has TRBV19 and TRBJ1-3; TRBD1 agrees at 11 bases. This CDR3 has 15 residues. The V gene end was trimmed by 6 bases and the J gene end by 4 bases; junction bases not matched to a gene: 5. Germline lookup yields CDR1 LNHDA and CDR2 SQIVND (reference sequence). The CDR3 is CASRDRGRWGNTIYF. The CDR3, as DNA: TGTGCCAGTAGGGACAGGGGGCGCTGGGGAAACACCATATATTTT.

This clone was recorded only once. The chain combines TRBV9 with TRBJ2-3; the D gene is possibly TRBD2 (7 bases). Germline V gene data show CDR1 as SGDLS and CDR2 as YYNGEE. V lost 0 bases to trimming and J lost 6 bases, with 14 bases between them. The CDR3 loop spans 15 amino acids. CDR3 region: CASSVGLGGGDTQYF. The CDR3 bases are TGTGCCAGCAGCGTAGGACTGGGGGGGGGCGATACGCAGTATTTT.

The chain employs TRBV7-3 and TRBJ2-7; D may be TRBD2 (6 bases). V shed 5 bases and J shed 4 bases, with 12 bases lying between them. The germline CDR1 and CDR2 sequences are SGHTA and FQGTGA. This CDR3 has 13 amino acids. DNA for the CDR3: TGTGCCAGCAGCCGGGACTCCACGTACGAGCAGTACTTC. It specifies CASSRDSTYEQYF.

The rearrangement uses TRBV4-1 and TRBJ2-1, with D maybe TRBD2 (6 bases). This CDR3 has 17 amino acids. The V gene lost 2 bases and the J gene lost 0 bases, with 14 bases spanning the gap. CDR1 and CDR2 from the germline V gene are MGHRA and YSYEKL. CDR3 in amino acids: CASSQQEFGSSYNEQFF. CDR3 DNA: TGCGCCAGCAGCCAACAAGAATTCGGGAGCTCCTACAATGAGCAGTTCTTC.